The sequence of this TCR beta chain was determined in a study of T cell clones after liver transplantation. Sequenced by immunoSEQ multiplex PCR; TCRdb stores in-frame clones only, minus some. Counted here are 50,000 to 70,000 clones, about two thirds occurring once; the ten biggest clones make up about 2.8%. The CDR3 has 14 residues. CDR1 is SGHTA and CDR2 is FQGNSA in the germline V gene. V was clipped by 6 bases and J by 2 bases, with 11 bases between them. The clonotype comes from a human patient who received a liver transplant. Some T cells may trace back to the graft donor. V is TRBV7-2 and J is TRBJ2-4, with D unclear. The sequences come from CD4+ T cells from blood, collected at the roughly 16-month timepoint. CDR3 loop: CASSPPYSKNIQYF. Written as DNA, the CDR3 is TGTGCCAGCAGTCCACCGTATTCCAAAAACATTCAGTACTTC.